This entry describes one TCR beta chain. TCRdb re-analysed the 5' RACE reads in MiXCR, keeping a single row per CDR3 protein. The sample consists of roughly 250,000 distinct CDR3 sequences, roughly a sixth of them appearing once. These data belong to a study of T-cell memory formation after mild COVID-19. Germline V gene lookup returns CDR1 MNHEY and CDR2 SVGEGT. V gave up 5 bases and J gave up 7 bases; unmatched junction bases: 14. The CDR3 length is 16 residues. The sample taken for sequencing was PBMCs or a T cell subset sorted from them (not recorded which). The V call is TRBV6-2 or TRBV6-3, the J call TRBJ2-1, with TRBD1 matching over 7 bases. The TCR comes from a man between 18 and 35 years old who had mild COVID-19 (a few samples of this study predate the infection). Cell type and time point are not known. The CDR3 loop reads CASSRQGRLMVNEQFF. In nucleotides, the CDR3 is TGTGCCAGCAGTCGACAGGGCCGCTTAATGGTGAATGAGCAGTTCTTC.